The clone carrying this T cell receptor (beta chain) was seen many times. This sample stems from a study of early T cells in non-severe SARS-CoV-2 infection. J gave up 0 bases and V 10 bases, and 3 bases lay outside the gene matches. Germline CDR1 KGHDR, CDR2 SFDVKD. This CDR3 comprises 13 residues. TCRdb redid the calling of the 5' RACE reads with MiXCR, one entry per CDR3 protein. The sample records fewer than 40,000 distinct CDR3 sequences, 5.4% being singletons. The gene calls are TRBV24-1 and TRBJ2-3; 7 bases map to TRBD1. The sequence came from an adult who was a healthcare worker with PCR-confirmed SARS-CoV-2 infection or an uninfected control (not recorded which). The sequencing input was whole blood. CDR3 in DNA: TGTGCCACAGGGGGCGAGAGCACAGATACGCAGTATTTT. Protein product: CATGGESTDTQYF.